This T cell receptor beta chain was sequenced for a study of human T cells and chemical hapten exposure. On the study more broadly: TCR yields per sample varied, mainly owing to small pooled library volume differences. The study, taken as a whole, reports: Healthy individuals' immune responses may differ from those of donors, who had alopecia. Significantly more large CDR3 similarity clusters arose among expanded TCRs than among controls.

As handled by the study authors: Counting gave a median of roughly 100,000 TCRs per sample, with values ranging from 23,224 to 690,600. TCRdb ran MiXCR on the RACE reads and lists one entry per CDR3 protein. TCRdb, rather than the study authors, made the V and J calls. The data hold about 64,000 distinct CDR3 sequences, with about 11% observed a single time. Time point denoted: patch test 3, about 24 weeks after DPC sensitization. The treatment is: therapeutic diphenylcyclopropenone sensitization with weekly scalp DPC. This clonotype was detected only a few times. Antigen specificity is unknown. The V gene lost 3 bases and the J gene lost 1 base, with 7 bases spanning the gap. CDR3 size: 15 residues.

The TCR comes from a woman aged 25 to 45 with alopecia areata. Some clones in this sample may be carry-over from other donors' samples. The chain is built from TRBV12-3 or TRBV12-4 and TRBJ2-6, with D uncertain. Sequencing used whole blood, obtained in connection with sensitization to the hapten diphenylcyclopropenone (DPC). The CDR3 sequence: CASSFIWSGANVLTF. In DNA form, the CDR3 reads TGTGCCAGCAGTTTCATCTGGTCTGGGGCCAACGTCCTGACTTTC.